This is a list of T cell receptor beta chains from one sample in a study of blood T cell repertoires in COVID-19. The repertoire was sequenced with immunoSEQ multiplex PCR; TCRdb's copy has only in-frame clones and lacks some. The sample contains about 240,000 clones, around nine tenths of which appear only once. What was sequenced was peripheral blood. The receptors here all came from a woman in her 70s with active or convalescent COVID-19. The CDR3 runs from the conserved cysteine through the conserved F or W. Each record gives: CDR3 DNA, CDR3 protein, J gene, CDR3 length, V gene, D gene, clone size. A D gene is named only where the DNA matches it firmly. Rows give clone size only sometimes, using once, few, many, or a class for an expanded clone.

TGTGCCAGCAGTCCCCCCGGGGAGACCCAGTACTTC,CASSPPGETQYF,TRBJ2-5,12,TRBV12-3/TRBV12-4,-,-
TGTGCCAGCAGCGCCTATAGCAATCAGCCCCAGCATTTT,CASSAYSNQPQHF,TRBJ1-5,13,TRBV9,-,few
TGTGCCAGCAGCCCCTCGAGGAATACGCAGTATTTT,CASSPSRNTQYF,TRBJ2-3,12,TRBV28,-,-
TGTGCCAGCAGTGACGGTCCAGATTATGGCTACACCTTC,CASSDGPDYGYTF,TRBJ1-2,13,TRBV6-4,-,-
TGCGCCAGCAGCTTGGGGCAGATGAACACTGAAGCTTTCTTT,CASSLGQMNTEAFF,TRBJ1-1,14,TRBV5-1,-,-
TGTGCCAGCAGTTACTCCCCCACAGACGTCTATGGCTACACCTTC,CASSYSPTDVYGYTF,TRBJ1-2,15,TRBV6-2/TRBV6-3,-,once
TGCGCCAGCAGCTCAGGGGCGGTGCGGGCAGAGACCCAGTACTTC,CASSSGAVRAETQYF,TRBJ2-5,15,TRBV10-2,-,-
TGCGCCAGCAGCCTGGAATCAGGGGTGGCGGATTCACCCCTCCACTTT,CASSLESGVADSPLHF,TRBJ1-6,16,TRBV4-3,-,-
TGTGCCAGCAGCTTGACAGGGTCGAATCAGCCCCAGCATTTT,CASSLTGSNQPQHF,TRBJ1-5,14,TRBV7-2,TRBD1,-
TGCGCCAGCAGCCAAGAAGCCTCCGGGGGACCCTTCTATGGCTACACCTTC,CASSQEASGGPFYGYTF,TRBJ1-2,17,TRBV4-3,-,once
TGTGCCAGCAGTTCCGCGGGTTCCGAAGCTTTCTTT,CASSSAGSEAFF,TRBJ1-1,12,TRBV6-5,-,-
TGCGCCAGCAGCCCGGAGACGGACTGGGAGACCCAGTACTTC,CASSPETDWETQYF,TRBJ2-5,14,TRBV4-3,-,once
TGTGCCAGCAGTTACTCGTCCATGGGACAGGTCCCGGGGGGAGGCAATCAGCCCCAGCATTTT,CASSYSSMGQVPGGGNQPQHF,TRBJ1-5,21,TRBV6-2/TRBV6-3,TRBD1,-
TGTGCCAGTAGTCTTTTCGGAACTACGGACAATCAGCCCCAGCATTTT,CASSLFGTTDNQPQHF,TRBJ1-5,16,TRBV19,-,-
TGTGCCAGCAGCTTAGTTCTAATTGGGGGTGCCGGGGGATACAATGAGCAGTTCTTC,CASSLVLIGGAGGYNEQFF,TRBJ2-1,19,TRBV7-3,-,-
TGTGCCAGCAGCCCTAGGACGGGAGGGTTGCAAGCTTTCTTT,CASSPRTGGLQAFF,TRBJ1-1,14,TRBV5-5,-,-
TGTGCCAGCATGGGGCTTAAAAATGAGCAGTTCTTC,CASMGLKNEQFF,TRBJ2-1,12,TRBV11-3,-,-
TGCGCCAGCAGTGATGGGGGGGAAGCCCAGGAGACCCAGTACTTC,CASSDGGEAQETQYF,TRBJ2-5,15,TRBV10-1,TRBD2,-
TGTGCCAGCAGCGTTAAGGGGGCCACTGAAGCTTTCTTT,CASSVKGATEAFF,TRBJ1-1,13,TRBV9,TRBD1,few
TGTGCCAGCAGCCATTCAGGGAACACTGAAGCTTTCTTT,CASSHSGNTEAFF,TRBJ1-1,13,TRBV7-2,-,-
TGTGCCAGCAGCCGGGATTTAAACACTGAAGCTTTCTTT,CASSRDLNTEAFF,TRBJ1-1,13,TRBV6-4,-,once
TGTGCCAGCAGCTCCCAGAGAGGCTATGGCTACACCTTC,CASSSQRGYGYTF,TRBJ1-2,13,TRBV7-6,-,-
TGTGCCACCAGCAGAGGGGACAGAAAACAGGCAGGAACCTTC,CATSRGDRKQAGTF,TRBJ1-2,14,TRBV15,TRBD1,-
TGTGCCAGCAGGTCGGCGGGACGATCCTACGAGCAGTACTTC,CASRSAGRSYEQYF,TRBJ2-7,14,TRBV9,-,-
TGCGCCAGCAATCCAGGACAGGGCCGCCCCTACGAGCAGTACTTC,CASNPGQGRPYEQYF,TRBJ2-7,15,TRBV5-1,TRBD1,-
TGTGCCAGCAGCTTACCACGACAGGGGACGTTGGACATTCAGTACTTC,CASSLPRQGTLDIQYF,TRBJ2-4,16,TRBV11-2,TRBD1,-
TGTGCCAGCAGCGTAGACCCAACAGGGGGCGGTGGCTACACCTTC,CASSVDPTGGGGYTF,TRBJ1-2,15,TRBV9,TRBD1,-
TGCGCCAGCAGTGATCATAGCAATCAGCCCCAGCATTTT,CASSDHSNQPQHF,TRBJ1-5,13,TRBV10-1,-,few
TGTGCCAGCAGTTTATTGGGAGGAGATCAGCCCCAGCATTTT,CASSLLGGDQPQHF,TRBJ1-5,14,TRBV27,-,few
TGTGCCAGCTCACCACCGGGGACAGGGACCACTGAAGCTTTCTTT,CASSPPGTGTTEAFF,TRBJ1-1,15,TRBV18,TRBD1,-
TGTGCCAGCAGCTTGAGCGGGGGCTCCTATGGCTACACCTTC,CASSLSGGSYGYTF,TRBJ1-2,14,TRBV5-5,-,-
TGTGCCAGCTCCCGGAAGGGGATGAACACTGAAGCTTTCTTT,CASSRKGMNTEAFF,TRBJ1-1,14,TRBV7-2,-,-
TGTGCCAGCAGCTTAGCAGGGGGCTACTACAATGAGCAGTTCTTC,CASSLAGGYYNEQFF,TRBJ2-1,15,TRBV7-8,TRBD1,few
TGTGCCAGCAGCTTGCAACAGGGGGCGGGCGAGCAGTACTTC,CASSLQQGAGEQYF,TRBJ2-7,14,TRBV7-2,TRBD1,-
TGTGCCAGCTCGACCGGGACTAGGATGCTCAATGAGCAGTTCTTC,CASSTGTRMLNEQFF,TRBJ2-1,15,TRBV18,TRBD2,-
TGTGCCAGCAGCCCCGGGACAGGGACAATCAATGAGCAGTTCTTC,CASSPGTGTINEQFF,TRBJ2-1,15,TRBV3-1/TRBV3-2,TRBD1,-
TGTGCCAGCGGGAAGACAGGGGGTGTAGGCGCTGAAGCTTTCTTT,CASGKTGGVGAEAFF,TRBJ1-1,15,TRBV2,TRBD1,-
TGTGCCAGTAGTGGGACAGAAAGGGGTCCTAACCGGGACACTGAAGCTTTCTTT,CASSGTERGPNRDTEAFF,TRBJ1-1,18,TRBV19,TRBD1,-
TGCGCCAGCAGCTCTGGACAAGACAACTATGGCTACACCTTC,CASSSGQDNYGYTF,TRBJ1-2,14,TRBV4-3,-,-